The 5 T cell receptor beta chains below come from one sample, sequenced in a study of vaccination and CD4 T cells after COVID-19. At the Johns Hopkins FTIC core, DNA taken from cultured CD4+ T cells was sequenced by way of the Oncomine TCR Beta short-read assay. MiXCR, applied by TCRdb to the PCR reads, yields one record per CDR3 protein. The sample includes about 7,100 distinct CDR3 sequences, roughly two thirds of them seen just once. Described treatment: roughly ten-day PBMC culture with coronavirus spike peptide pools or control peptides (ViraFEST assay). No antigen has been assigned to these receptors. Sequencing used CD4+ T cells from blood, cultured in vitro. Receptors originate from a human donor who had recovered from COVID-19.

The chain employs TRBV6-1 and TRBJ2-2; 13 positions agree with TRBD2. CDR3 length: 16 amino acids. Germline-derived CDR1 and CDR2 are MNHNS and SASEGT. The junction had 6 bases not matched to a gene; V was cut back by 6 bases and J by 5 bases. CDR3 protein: CASSSRTSGSTGELFF. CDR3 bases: TGTGCCAGCAGCTCTCGGACTAGCGGGAGTACCGGGGAGCTGTTTTTT.

The CDR3 spells CASSSYIGWREPADTQYF. The CDR3 DNA is TGTGCCAGCAGTTCTTACATAGGTTGGCGGGAGCCCGCAGATACGCAGTATTTT. The V and J genes are TRBV6-5 and TRBJ2-3; TRBD2 aligns across 7 bases. V lost 4 bases, J lost 4 bases, and 17 bases stayed unmatched. Germline values: CDR1 MNHEY, CDR2 SVGAGI. The CDR3 length is 18 residues.

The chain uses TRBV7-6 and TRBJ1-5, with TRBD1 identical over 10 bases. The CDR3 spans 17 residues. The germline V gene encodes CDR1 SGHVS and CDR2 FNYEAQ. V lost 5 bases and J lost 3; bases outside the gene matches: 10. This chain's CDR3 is CASSTRTGGRNNQPQHF. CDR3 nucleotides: TGTGCCAGCAGCACCCGGACAGGGGGAAGGAACAATCAGCCCCAGCATTTT.

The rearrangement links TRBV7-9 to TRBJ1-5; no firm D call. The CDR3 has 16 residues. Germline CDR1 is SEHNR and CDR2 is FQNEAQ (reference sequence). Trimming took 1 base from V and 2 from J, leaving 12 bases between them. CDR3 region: CASSLGSGSGNQPQHF. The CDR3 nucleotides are TGTGCCAGCAGCTTAGGGTCCGGGTCGGGCAATCAGCCCCAGCATTTT.

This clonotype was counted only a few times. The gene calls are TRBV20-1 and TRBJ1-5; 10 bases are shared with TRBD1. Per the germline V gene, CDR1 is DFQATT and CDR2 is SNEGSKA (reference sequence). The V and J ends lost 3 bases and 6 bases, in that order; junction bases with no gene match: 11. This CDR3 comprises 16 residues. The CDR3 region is CSARNPTGGFGQPQHF. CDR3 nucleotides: TGCAGTGCTAGGAACCCGACAGGGGGCTTTGGTCAGCCCCAGCATTTT.